This T cell receptor beta chain is drawn from a study of T cell repertoires in cytomegalovirus infection. TCRdb re-analysed the reads in MiXCR, keeping a single row per CDR3 protein. The table includes 200,000 to 300,000 distinct CDR3 sequences, roughly 15% detected once. This clonotype was seen ten or more times. The source is a human donor in good health (CMV status not recorded). Some clones in this sample may be carry-over from other donors' samples. Sequencing input: PBMCs.

The CDR3 is CASTPIDKVGQPQHF. In DNA, the CDR3 is TGTGCCAGTACTCCAATCGACAAGGTGGGTCAGCCCCAGCATTTT. V is TRBV19 and J is TRBJ1-5; no clear D gene. The CDR3 contains 15 residues. Looked up from germline, CDR1 is LNHDA and CDR2 is SQIVND (reference sequence). V gave up 7 bases and J gave up 6 bases, with 19 bases separating them.